This T cell receptor beta chain was observed in a study of blood T cell repertoires in COVID-19. For the study at large: COVID-19 samples collected from the United States, Italy and Spain covered acute and convalescent phases.

Produced via immunoSEQ multiplex PCR; TCRdb's table is partial and in-frame only. The sample shows some 200,000 clones, 81% of them seen only once. With V trimmed by 4 bases and J by 0 bases, 7 bases remained unmatched. The germline CDR1 and CDR2 sequences are SGHDN and FVKESK. The CDR3 totals 17 residues. The clonotype comes from a woman between 50 and 59 years old with acute COVID-19. The rearrangement joins TRBV14 to TRBJ2-2; 8 bases match TRBD2. The sample comprised PBMCs or T cells enriched from blood (not recorded which). CDR3 region: CASSPRLLAANTGELFF. The CDR3 region has the DNA TGTGCCAGCAGCCCTAGATTACTAGCGGCGAACACCGGGGAGCTGTTTTTT.